This T cell receptor beta chain was retrieved from a study of blood T cell repertoires in COVID-19 (dated by TCRdb to about 2020). Study-wide context: Collaborator samples came from the United States, Italy and Spain and covered acute and convalescent phases of COVID-19. The samples were drawn from two sources: the first 160 participants of the ongoing ImmuneRACE study, and some 1,300 subjects contributed by 6 global collaborators. The sample metadata nearly always contained a de-identified subject ID, COVID-19 status, age in years and sex. Deeply sampled blood TCRbeta repertoires from subjects exposed to, actively infected with, or recovered from COVID-19 were included in the dataset. The material from the prospective study consisted of cDNA or gDNA derived from T cells, B-cell-depleted T cells, or PBMCs. Where HLA class I and class II types were available, the types were taken from metadata supplied by the sample provider, not from assay-based typing. The repertoires were released in a freely available public database intended as a resource for research on the immune response to SARS-CoV-2.

The immunoSEQ Assay, a bias-controlled multiplex PCR, was used to amplify TCRbeta CDR3 regions from genomic DNA. Under the source paper's analysis protocol: Nucleated cell counts per sample were estimated from amplification of reference gene primers within the assay. To quantify the absolute abundance of each unique TCRbeta CDR3 rearrangement, sequence reads were collapsed and filtered. Productive Simpson clonality was computed per sample as the square root of Simpson's diversity index over productive rearrangements. TCRdb re-hosts the immuneACCESS table, in-frame sequences only. Its copies lack some clones; in the studies checked, an unresolved V gene accounts for under half of them, and the cause for the rest is not known. That table furnishes V, J and clone size, whereas the DNA furnished D and trimming. Recorded for this sample are approximately 75,000 clones; 75% to 90% of them occurred a single time. The top ten clonotypes cover 5.5% to 7% of the sample.

Reading from cysteine to phenylalanine, the CDR3 counts 15 amino acids. Just the 45-base CDR3 DNA is kept, in frame starting at base 1. Based on the germline V gene (reference sequence), the CDR1 and CDR2 sequences are LGHDT and YNNKEL. V is cut by 3 bases and J by 2 bases, and the space between the germline ends is 8 bases. What the research found in general, with its limitations: The amount of clinical and demographic metadata varied by source and participant and was provided uncurated.

One collaborating source in Seattle enrolled patients during active infection and followed them longitudinally through the course of disease. Each collaborating institution followed its own protocols to collect whole blood in K2EDTA tubes. For TCRbeta analysis, collaborator samples were shipped as frozen whole blood, as isolated PBMCs, or as DNA extracted from either sample type. Comments on this clone: No antigen is known for it. No base quality values were provided; no much bigger clone lies one nucleotide off.

The chain links TRBV3-1 (or the pseudogene TRBV3-2) with TRBJ1-6; the D segment could be TRBD1, given 6 matching bases. Sequencing was carried out using peripheral blood. This clonotype was sampled from a man older than 75 with COVID-19, enrolled during active disease. Here the CDR3 is given as CASSHRGTYNSPLHF. The nucleotides read TGTGCCAGCAGCCACAGGGGCACCTATAATTCACCCCTCCACTTT.